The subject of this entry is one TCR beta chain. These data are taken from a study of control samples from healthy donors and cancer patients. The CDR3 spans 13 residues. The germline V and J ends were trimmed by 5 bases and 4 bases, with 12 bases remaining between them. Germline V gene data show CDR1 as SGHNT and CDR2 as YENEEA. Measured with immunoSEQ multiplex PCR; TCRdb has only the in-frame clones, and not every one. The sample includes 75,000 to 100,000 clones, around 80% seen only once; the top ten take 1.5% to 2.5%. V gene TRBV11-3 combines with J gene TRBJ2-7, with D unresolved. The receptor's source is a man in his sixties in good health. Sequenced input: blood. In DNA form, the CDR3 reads TGTGCCAGCAGCAGAGGACCGAATTACGAGCAGTACTTC. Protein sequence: CASSRGPNYEQYF.